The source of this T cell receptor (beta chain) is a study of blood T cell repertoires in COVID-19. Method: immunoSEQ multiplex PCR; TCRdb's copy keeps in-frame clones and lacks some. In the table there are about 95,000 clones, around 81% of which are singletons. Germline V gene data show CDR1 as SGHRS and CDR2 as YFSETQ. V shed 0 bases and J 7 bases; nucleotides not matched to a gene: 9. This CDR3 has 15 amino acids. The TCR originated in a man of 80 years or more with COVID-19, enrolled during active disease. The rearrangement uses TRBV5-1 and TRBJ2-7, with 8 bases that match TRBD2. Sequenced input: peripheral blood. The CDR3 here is CASSLEGGRSQEQYF. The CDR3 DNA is TGCGCCAGCAGCTTGGAAGGCGGGAGGTCTCAAGAGCAGTACTTC.